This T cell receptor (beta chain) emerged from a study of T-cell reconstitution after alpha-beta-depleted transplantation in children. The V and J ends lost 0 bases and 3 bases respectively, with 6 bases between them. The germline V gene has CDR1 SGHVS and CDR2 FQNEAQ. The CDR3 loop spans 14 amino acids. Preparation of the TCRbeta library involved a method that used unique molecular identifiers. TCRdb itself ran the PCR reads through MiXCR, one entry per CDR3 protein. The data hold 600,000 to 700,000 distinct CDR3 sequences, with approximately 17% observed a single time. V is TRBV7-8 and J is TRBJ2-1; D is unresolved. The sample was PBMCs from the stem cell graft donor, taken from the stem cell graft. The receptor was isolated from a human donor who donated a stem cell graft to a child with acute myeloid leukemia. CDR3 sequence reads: CASSLARLYNEQFF. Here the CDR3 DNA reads TGTGCCAGCAGCTTAGCTCGCCTCTACAATGAGCAGTTCTTC.